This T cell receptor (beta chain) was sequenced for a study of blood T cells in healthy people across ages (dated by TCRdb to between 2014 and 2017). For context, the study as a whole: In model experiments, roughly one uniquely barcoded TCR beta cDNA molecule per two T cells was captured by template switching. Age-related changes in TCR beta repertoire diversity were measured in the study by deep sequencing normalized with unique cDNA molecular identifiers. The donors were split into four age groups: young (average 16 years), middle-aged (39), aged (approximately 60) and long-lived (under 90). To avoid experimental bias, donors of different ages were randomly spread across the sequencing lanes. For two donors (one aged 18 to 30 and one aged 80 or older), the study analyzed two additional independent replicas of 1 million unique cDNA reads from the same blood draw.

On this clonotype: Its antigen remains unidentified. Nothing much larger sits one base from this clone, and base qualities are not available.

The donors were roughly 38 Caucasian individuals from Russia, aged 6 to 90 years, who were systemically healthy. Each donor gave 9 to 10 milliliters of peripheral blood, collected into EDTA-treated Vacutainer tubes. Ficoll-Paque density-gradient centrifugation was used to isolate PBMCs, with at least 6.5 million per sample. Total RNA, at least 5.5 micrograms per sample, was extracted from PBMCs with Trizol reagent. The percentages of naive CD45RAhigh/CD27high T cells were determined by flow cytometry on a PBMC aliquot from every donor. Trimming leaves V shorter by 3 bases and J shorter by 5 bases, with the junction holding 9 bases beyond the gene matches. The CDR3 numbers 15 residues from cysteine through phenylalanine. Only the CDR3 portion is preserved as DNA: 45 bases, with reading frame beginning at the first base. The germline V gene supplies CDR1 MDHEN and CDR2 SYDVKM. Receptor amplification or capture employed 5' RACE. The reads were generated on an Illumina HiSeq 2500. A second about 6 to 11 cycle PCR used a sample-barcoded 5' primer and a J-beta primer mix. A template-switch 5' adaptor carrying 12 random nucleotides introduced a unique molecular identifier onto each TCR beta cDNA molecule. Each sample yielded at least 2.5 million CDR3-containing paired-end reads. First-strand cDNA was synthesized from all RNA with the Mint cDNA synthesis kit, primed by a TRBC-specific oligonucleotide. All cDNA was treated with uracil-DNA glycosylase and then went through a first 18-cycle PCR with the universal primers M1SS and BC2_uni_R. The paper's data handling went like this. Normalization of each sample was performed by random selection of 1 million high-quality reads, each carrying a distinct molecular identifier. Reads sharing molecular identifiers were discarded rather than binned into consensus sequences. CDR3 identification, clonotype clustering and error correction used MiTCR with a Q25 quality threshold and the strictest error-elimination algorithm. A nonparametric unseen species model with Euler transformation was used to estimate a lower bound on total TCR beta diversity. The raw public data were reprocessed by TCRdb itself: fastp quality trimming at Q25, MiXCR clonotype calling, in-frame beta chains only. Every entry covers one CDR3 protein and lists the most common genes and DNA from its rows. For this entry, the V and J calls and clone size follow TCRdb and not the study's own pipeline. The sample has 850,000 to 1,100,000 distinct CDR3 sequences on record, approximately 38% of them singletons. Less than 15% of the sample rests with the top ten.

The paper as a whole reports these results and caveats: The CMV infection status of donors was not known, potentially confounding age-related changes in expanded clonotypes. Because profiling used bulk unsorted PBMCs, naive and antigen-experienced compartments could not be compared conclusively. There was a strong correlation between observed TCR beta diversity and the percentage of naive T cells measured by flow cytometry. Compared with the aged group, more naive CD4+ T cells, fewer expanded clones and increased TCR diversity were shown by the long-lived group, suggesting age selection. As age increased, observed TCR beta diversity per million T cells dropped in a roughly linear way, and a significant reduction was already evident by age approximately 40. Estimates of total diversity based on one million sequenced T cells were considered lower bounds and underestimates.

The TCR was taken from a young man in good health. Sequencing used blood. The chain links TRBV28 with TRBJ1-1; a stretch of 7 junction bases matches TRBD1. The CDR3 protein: CASSFVGGGKTEAFF. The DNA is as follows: TGTGCCAGCAGTTTCGTAGGGGGCGGGAAGACTGAAGCTTTCTTT.